Each of the 27 T cell receptor beta chains below was sequenced from the same sample in a study of T cells in localized non-small cell lung cancer. The assay was immunoSEQ multiplex PCR, and TCRdb's table has in-frame clones only and misses some. The data hold some 22,000 clones, with 85% to 90% observed a single time. The sample was PBMCs, taken before any cancer treatment. These receptors were collected from a man aged 40 to 70 with stage II lung adenocarcinoma.

The rearrangement joins TRBV19 to TRBJ2-5; D tentatively fits TRBD1 or TRBD2 (5 bases each). The CDR3 runs to 15 residues. V shed 5 bases and J shed 4 bases, with 17 bases lying between them. Germline V gene data show CDR1 as LNHDA and CDR2 as SQIVND (reference sequence). The CDR3, as DNA: TGTGCCAGTAGTGGGAGTGTCCAGGGCGGAGAGACCCAGTACTTC. This codes for CASSGSVQGGETQYF.

This clone was found once. This sequence joins TRBV11-2 and TRBJ1-5; D not resolved. This CDR3 spans 13 amino acids. Germline CDR1 and CDR2: SGHAT and FQNNGV. The V end lost 2 bases, the J end lost 2 bases, and 4 bases lay between the germline ends. The CDR3 is CASSLQGNQPQHF. CDR3 sequence (DNA): TGTGCCAGCAGCTTACAGGGCAATCAGCCCCAGCATTTT.

The table lists this clone with a count of one. The chain uses TRBV5-1 and TRBJ1-2; TRBD1 agrees at 9 bases. The CDR3 is 12 amino acids. Looked up from germline, CDR1 is SGHRS and CDR2 is YFSETQ. V lost 4 bases and J lost 8; bases outside the gene matches: 3. The CDR3 bases are TGCGCCAGCAGCCTGACAGGGGGAGGCTACACCTTC. It translates to CASSLTGGGYTF.

The chain's CDR3 is CASSHHLDRGLKNEQFF. The CDR3 bases are TGCGCCAGCAGCCACCACTTGGACAGGGGGCTGAAAAATGAGCAGTTCTTC. The chain carries TRBV4-1 and TRBJ2-1; TRBD1 matches 11 bases. Germline loops: CDR1 MGHRA, CDR2 YSYEKL. The CDR3 has 17 residues. V lost 3 bases, J lost 7 bases, and 11 bases stayed unmatched.

The chain carries TRBV2 and TRBJ2-7, with 8 nucleotides matching TRBD2. V lost 7 bases to trimming and J lost 1 base; unmatched junction nucleotides: 3. Germline CDR1 and CDR2: SNHLY and FYNNEI. This CDR3 has 13 residues. CDR3 sequence reads: CASKLAESYEQYF. In DNA, the CDR3 is TGTGCCAGCAAACTAGCGGAATCCTACGAGCAGTACTTC.

The chain combines TRBV11-2 with TRBJ2-5, with 7 bases that match TRBD1. The CDR3 extends over 15 amino acids. With V trimmed by 6 bases and J by 3 bases, 10 bases remained unmatched. Germline V lookup: CDR1 SGHAT, CDR2 FQNNGV. As DNA, the CDR3 is TGTGCCAGCAGTCCAGGGGTCGGGACAGAAGAGACCCAGTACTTC. Translated, it gives CASSPGVGTEETQYF.

The V call is TRBV7-3, the J call TRBJ2-1, with 10 bases that match TRBD1. The ends lost 5 bases at V and 4 bases at J; junction bases unmatched: 5. The CDR3 loop spans 15 amino acids. Germline V gene data show CDR1 as SGHTA and CDR2 as FQGTGA. The DNA for the CDR3 is TGTGCCAGCAGCCTACCGGGACAGGGGTACAATGAGCAGTTCTTC. It yields the protein CASSLPGQGYNEQFF.

The chain employs TRBV7-9 and TRBJ1-2; D call uncertain. Trimming removed 1 base at V and 6 bases at J, with 9 bases between. The CDR3 has 13 residues. Looked up from germline, CDR1 is SEHNR and CDR2 is FQNEAQ (reference sequence). Here the CDR3 DNA reads TGTGCCAGCAGCTTAGGTGTCGGCGATGGCTACACCTTC. Encoded protein: CASSLGVGDGYTF.

The chain has TRBV9 and TRBJ2-1; 10 positions agree with TRBD2. Trimming removed 4 bases from V and 4 bases from J; junction bases left unmatched: 2. This CDR3 contains 14 residues. Germline values: CDR1 SGDLS, CDR2 YYNGEE. CDR3 bases: TGTGCCAGCAGCCCGGGACTAGCGTACAATGAGCAGTTCTTC. This translates into CASSPGLAYNEQFF. The full variable domain, completed using reference TRBV9 and TRBJ2-1, is DSGVTQTPKHLITATGQRVTLRCSPRSGDLSVYWYQQSLDQGLQFLIQYYNGEERAKGNILERFSAQQFPDLHSELNLSSLELGDSALYFCASSPGLAYNEQFFGPGTRLTVL.

The chain uses TRBV7-9 and TRBJ2-5, with D uncertain. CDR3 size: 12 residues. Trimming shortened V by 5 bases and J by 1 base, and 5 bases separated the two germline ends. Germline V lookup: CDR1 SEHNR, CDR2 FQNEAQ (reference sequence). The CDR3 region is CASSQVQETQYF. CDR3 DNA: TGTGCCAGCAGCCAAGTCCAAGAGACCCAGTACTTC.

This chain links TRBV11-1 with TRBJ1-1; D may be TRBD1 (5 bases). Germline-derived CDR1 and CDR2 are SGHAT and FQDESV (reference sequence). The CDR3 spans 13 residues. The V end lost 2 bases, the J end lost 3 bases, and 7 bases lay between the germline ends. The CDR3: CASSLQGDTEAFF. The CDR3 bases are TGTGCCAGCAGCTTACAGGGTGACACTGAAGCTTTCTTT.

J is TRBJ2-7 and V is TRBV11-3, with 9 nucleotides matching TRBD1. The CDR3 totals 16 residues. The trim removed 7 bases at V and 0 bases at J, leaving 10 bases unmatched. Germline CDR1 reads SGHNT; CDR2 reads YENEEA. The CDR3 DNA is TGTGCCAGCACCCATTATGGACAGGGGCCCTCCTACGAGCAGTACTTC. Encoded protein: CASTHYGQGPSYEQYF.

The J gene is TRBJ2-2, the V gene TRBV7-3; no reliable D call. CDR1 is SGHTA and CDR2 is FQGTGA in the germline V gene. V lost 6 bases to trimming and J lost 7 bases, with 12 bases between them. The CDR3 covers 13 residues. CDR3 sequence: CASRMAGSGELFF. The CDR3 DNA reads as TGTGCCAGCAGGATGGCCGGAAGCGGGGAGCTGTTTTTT.

The rearrangement uses TRBV11-2 and TRBJ1-2; 7 nucleotides match TRBD1. This CDR3 has 13 amino acids. The germline CDR1 and CDR2 sequences are SGHAT and FQNNGV. J lost 8 bases, V lost 1 base, and 4 bases had no gene match. In nucleotides, the CDR3 is TGTGCCAGCAGCTTAGGACAGGGTAGCGGCTACACCTTC. This sequence encodes CASSLGQGSGYTF. The complete variable domain, with remaining parts taken from reference TRBV11-2 and TRBJ1-2, reads EAGVAQSPRYKIIEKRQSVAFWCNPISGHATLYWYQQILGQGPKLLIQFQNNGVVDDSQLPKDRFSAERLKGVDSTLKIQPAKLEDSAVYLCASSLGQGSGYTFGSGTRLTVV.

The CDR3: CASRGQGAISGNTIYF. As DNA, the CDR3 is TGTGCCAGTAGGGGACAGGGGGCAATCTCTGGAAACACCATATATTTT. The rearrangement joins TRBV19 to TRBJ1-3; TRBD1 matches at 12 bases. V was clipped by 6 bases and J by 0 bases; unmatched bases: 3. Germline values: CDR1 LNHDA, CDR2 SQIVND (reference sequence). CDR3 length: 16 residues.

The chain joins TRBV6-4 to TRBJ2-3; D is unresolved. Germline lookup yields CDR1 MRHNA and CDR2 SNTAGT. The CDR3 has 13 amino acids. Trimming cost V 3 bases and J 6 bases, with 10 bases left between them. The CDR3 bases are TGTGCCAGCAGTGAATCCCAGGCCGATACGCAGTATTTT. Translated: CASSESQADTQYF.

The J gene is TRBJ2-3, the V gene TRBV28; no clear D. The CDR3 runs to 13 residues. Germline assignment: CDR1 MDHEN and CDR2 SYDVKM. V lost 2 bases, J lost 4 bases, and 7 bases lay in between. CDR3 sequence: CASSLGVADTQYF. The CDR3 DNA follows: TGTGCCAGCAGTTTAGGGGTGGCAGATACGCAGTATTTT.

The chain combines TRBV27 with TRBJ2-7; D is uncertain. V lost 3 bases to trimming and J lost 0 bases, with 12 bases between them. CDR3 size: 15 residues. CDR1 and CDR2 from the germline V gene are MNHEY and SMNVEV (reference sequence). The CDR3 reads CASSFGQPGSYEQYF. The CDR3 bases are TGTGCCAGCAGTTTCGGCCAGCCAGGCTCCTACGAGCAGTACTTC.

The CDR3 region has the DNA TGTGCCAGCAGTTTAGAATCCCTCCCGACCCCCTACGAGCAGTACTTC. Translated, it gives CASSLESLPTPYEQYF. The chain links TRBV6-5 to TRBJ2-7; D uncertain. The CDR3 contains 16 residues. The germline V gene encodes CDR1 MNHEY and CDR2 SVGAGI. V shed 4 bases and J shed 2 bases, with 18 bases lying between them.

This chain connects TRBV7-2 to TRBJ2-3; the match to TRBD1 covers 8 bases. Germline V gene sequence: CDR1 SGHTA, CDR2 FQGNSA. After removal of 0 bases from V and 0 bases from J, the junction contained 5 bases not matched to a gene. The length of the CDR3 is 17 residues. CDR3 protein: CASSLATGALSTDTQYF. CDR3 nucleotide sequence: TGTGCCAGCAGCTTAGCGACAGGGGCCCTTAGCACAGATACGCAGTATTTT. Based on the CDR3 plus reference TRBV7-2 and TRBJ2-3, the full variable domain is GAGVSQSPSNKVTEKGKDVELRCDPISGHTALYWYRQSLGQGLEFLIYFQGNSAPDKSGLPSDRFSAERTGGSVSTLTIQRTQQEDSAVYLCASSLATGALSTDTQYFGPGTRLTVL.

This sequence joins TRBV11-2 and TRBJ1-1; D is undetermined. With 5 bases removed from V and 4 bases from J, the gap between germline ends came to 8 bases. In germline, CDR1 is SGHAT, CDR2 FQNNGV. The CDR3 loop spans 12 amino acids. The CDR3 spells CASSPGTTEAFF. In DNA form, the CDR3 reads TGTGCCAGCAGCCCAGGAACCACTGAAGCTTTCTTT.

The gene calls are TRBV4-1 and TRBJ1-2; D gene uncertain. Trimming removed 0 bases at V and 5 bases at J, with 16 bases between. The CDR3 extends over 16 amino acids. Germline V gene data show CDR1 as MGHRA and CDR2 as YSYEKL. The CDR3 region is CASSQDLNWRGYGYTF. DNA of the CDR3: TGCGCCAGCAGCCAAGATTTAAACTGGCGGGGTTATGGCTACACCTTC.

This rearrangement joins TRBV6-5 to TRBJ2-7; tentatively, D is TRBD2 (6 bases). The CDR3 is made up of 15 amino acids. In germline, CDR1 is MNHEY, CDR2 SVGAGI. V dropped 4 bases and J dropped 3 bases, with 16 bases sitting between them. The CDR3 protein is CASSSPRLGDYEQYF. For the CDR3, the DNA is TGTGCCAGCAGTTCTCCGAGACTAGGGGACTACGAGCAGTACTTC.

This rearrangement joins TRBV6-5 to TRBJ1-3; D is unresolved. Germline values: CDR1 MNHEY, CDR2 SVGAGI. V lost 2 bases, J lost 0 bases, and 11 bases lay in between. The length of the CDR3 is 16 residues. CDR3 DNA sequence: TGTGCCAGCAGTTACCGTCGTCCGGCCTCTGGAAACACCATATATTTT. It yields the protein CASSYRRPASGNTIYF.

The rearrangement joins TRBV7-6 to TRBJ2-2; TRBD2 is a possible D gene (6 bases). CDR1 is SGHVS and CDR2 is FNYEAQ in the germline V gene. This CDR3 is built from 15 residues. Trimming stripped 4 bases from V and 5 bases from J, with 14 bases between. Here the CDR3 DNA reads TGTGCCAGCAGCTCCATTCGGGGGAAAACCGGGGAGCTGTTTTTT. It specifies CASSSIRGKTGELFF.

The chain links TRBV7-8 to TRBJ1-2; no clear D. The CDR3 sequence is 16 residues long. Germline V lookup: CDR1 SGHVS, CDR2 FQNEAQ. The V end lost 5 bases, the J end lost 4 bases, and 20 bases lay between the germline ends. The CDR3 region is CASSPQVTRKTYGYTF. The CDR3 DNA follows: TGTGCCAGCAGCCCGCAGGTTACCCGAAAGACCTATGGCTACACCTTC. The full variable domain, completed using reference TRBV7-8 and TRBJ1-2, is GAGVSQSPRYKVAKRGQDVALRCDPISGHVSLFWYQQALGQGPEFLTYFQNEAQLDKSGLPSDRFFAERPEGSVSTLKIQRTQQEDSAVYLCASSPQVTRKTYGYTFGSGTRLTVV.

This clone was seen a few times. The rearrangement joins TRBV5-8 to TRBJ1-3; 7 nucleotides line up with TRBD1. CDR1 is SGHTS and CDR2 is YDEGEE in the germline V gene. The CDR3 is made up of 15 amino acids. J was trimmed by 4 bases and V by 4 bases; bases with no gene match: 8. In nucleotides, the CDR3 is TGTGCCAGCAGCCTGGGACAGTTTTACGGAAACACCATATATTTT. Protein sequence: CASSLGQFYGNTIYF. Full variable domain (outside the CDR3, taken from reference TRBV5-8 and TRBJ1-3): EAGVTQSPTHLIKTRGQQATLRCSPISGHTSVYWYQQALGLGLQFLLWYDEGEERNRGNFPPRFSGRQFPNYSSELNVNALELEDSALYLCASSLGQFYGNTIYFGEGSWLTVV.